A single sample is the source of the 14 T cell receptor beta chains below, sequenced in a study of identical twins. TCRdb called the 5' RACE reads again in MiXCR, with one record for every CDR3 protein. This repertoire shows about 340,000 distinct CDR3 sequences, roughly 9% found once; its top ten account for approximately 8.9%. The sample was naive T cells sorted from blood. The receptors stem from a woman between 50 and 59 years old in good health.

The DNA of the CDR3 is TGTGCCAGCAGCTTATTCGGGGACTACAATGAGCAGTTCTTC. It yields the protein CASSLFGDYNEQFF. V gene TRBV7-3 combines with J gene TRBJ2-1; the D gene is possibly TRBD2 (5 bases). Trimming stripped 2 bases from V and 3 bases from J, with 8 bases between. The CDR3 runs to 14 residues. Germline loops: CDR1 SGHTA, CDR2 FQGTGA. Drawing the rest from reference TRBV7-3 and TRBJ2-1, the complete variable domain is GAGVSQTPSNKVTEKGKYVELRCDPISGHTALYWYRQSLGQGPEFLIYFQGTGAADDSGLPNDRFFAVRPEGSVSTLKIQRTERGDSAVYLCASSLFGDYNEQFFGPGTRLTVL.

This clonotype turned up a few times. V usage is TRBV2 and J usage is TRBJ1-3, with D tentatively TRBD1 (6 bases). Germline values: CDR1 SNHLY, CDR2 FYNNEI. The CDR3 extends over 16 amino acids. V gave up 0 bases and J gave up 2 bases, with 11 bases separating them. Here the CDR3 DNA reads TGTGCCAGCAGTGAAGCGGGCAGGGGCACTGGAAACACCATATATTTT. Protein sequence: CASSEAGRGTGNTIYF.

The J gene is TRBJ2-2, the V gene TRBV20-1, with 10 bases matching TRBD1. The CDR3 length is 13 residues. J was trimmed by 6 bases and V by 6 bases; bases with no gene match: 4. The germline V gene encodes CDR1 DFQATT and CDR2 SNEGSKA (reference sequence). The CDR3 here is CSAPGQGPGELFF. In nucleotides, the CDR3 is TGCAGTGCCCCGGGACAGGGGCCCGGGGAGCTGTTTTTT.

This clonotype was recorded many times. This chain links TRBV7-2 with TRBJ2-7; no clear D gene. The germline V gene encodes CDR1 SGHTA and CDR2 FQGNSA. The CDR3 runs to 13 residues. V gave up 1 base and J gave up 3 bases, with 7 bases separating them. The CDR3 DNA follows: TGTGCCAGCAGCTTAGTGAGCCTCTACGAGCAGTACTTC. Its protein product is CASSLVSLYEQYF.

This clonotype was seen a few times. V is TRBV11-1 and J is TRBJ2-7, with D possibly being TRBD1 (6 bases). Trimming pared 5 bases from V and 1 base from J, leaving 9 bases between. This CDR3 contains 13 residues. Germline lookup yields CDR1 SGHAT and CDR2 FQDESV (reference sequence). CDR3: CASSRTESYEQYF. The DNA of the CDR3 is TGTGCCAGCAGCCGGACAGAGTCCTACGAGCAGTACTTC.

Ten or more counts support this clonotype. J is TRBJ1-2 and V is TRBV7-9, with D possibly matching TRBD1 (5 bases). The CDR3 sequence is 14 residues long. Trimming removed 2 bases from V and 4 bases from J, with 11 bases in between. Germline values: CDR1 SEHNR, CDR2 FQNEAQ (reference sequence). The CDR3: CASSLSDGTYGYTF. As DNA, the CDR3 is TGTGCCAGCAGCTTATCAGACGGGACCTATGGCTACACCTTC.

This chain joins TRBV7-3 and TRBJ1-1; D call uncertain. The CDR3 loop spans 13 amino acids. The V gene lost 4 bases and the J gene lost 1 base, with 7 bases spanning the gap. CDR1 and CDR2 from the germline V gene are SGHTA and FQGTGA. The CDR3 DNA reads as TGTGCCAGCAGCTCCAACAGGAACACTGAAGCTTTCTTT. It codes for CASSSNRNTEAFF.

This clonotype was detected ten times or more. The rearrangement links TRBV15 to TRBJ2-7; either TRBD1 or TRBD2 may fit D (6 bases each). CDR1 is LNHNV, CDR2 YYDKDF, per germline (reference sequence). The CDR3 loop spans 15 amino acids. The V gene lost 3 bases and the J gene lost 1 base, with 13 bases spanning the gap. CDR3 sequence reads: CATSRLRGASYEQYF. In DNA, the CDR3 is TGTGCCACCAGCAGGTTGAGGGGGGCTTCCTACGAGCAGTACTTC.

This chain links TRBV5-1 with TRBJ2-7, with 10 bases identical to TRBD1. Germline V gene data show CDR1 as SGHRS and CDR2 as YFSETQ. This CDR3 is built from 14 residues. V trimming: 4 bases; J trimming: 6 bases; junction bases outside the gene matches: 7. The CDR3 nucleotides read TGCGCCAGCAGCGCCGGGGACAGGGGTGGCGAGCAGTACTTC. It is translated as CASSAGDRGGEQYF.

This clonotype occurred a few times. V is TRBV20-1 and J is TRBJ2-2; 10 positions match TRBD2. After removal of 2 bases from V and 2 bases from J, the junction contained 5 bases not matched to a gene. The CDR3 extends over 16 amino acids. Germline-derived CDR1 and CDR2 are DFQATT and SNEGSKA (reference sequence). The CDR3 region is CSARKGLAANTGELFF. Written as DNA, the CDR3 is TGCAGTGCTAGAAAAGGACTAGCGGCCAACACCGGGGAGCTGTTTTTT.

Many counts were recorded for this clonotype. The rearrangement joins TRBV15 to TRBJ2-5; 11 bases align to TRBD2. The ends lost 5 bases at V and 3 bases at J; junction bases unmatched: 2. The germline gives CDR1 LNHNV, CDR2 YYDKDF (reference sequence). CDR3 length: 14 residues. CDR3 residues: CATSSGLAEETQYF. CDR3 bases: TGTGCCACCAGCTCGGGACTAGCGGAAGAGACCCAGTACTTC.

This rearrangement joins TRBV6-6 to TRBJ2-4; perhaps TRBD2 as D (5 bases). Germline CDR1 MNHNY, CDR2 SVGAGI (reference sequence). This CDR3 region has 13 residues. The V gene lost 1 base and the J gene lost 12 bases, with 13 bases spanning the gap. CDR3 protein: CASSYFKLVDQYF. The CDR3 DNA reads as TGTGCCAGCAGTTACTTTAAACTAGTCGATCAGTACTTC.

This clonotype turned up a few times. The CDR3 loop reads CAWIFQGWTEAFF. DNA of the CDR3: TGTGCCTGGATCTTCCAGGGTTGGACTGAAGCTTTCTTT. The rearrangement links TRBV30 to TRBJ1-1; a possible D gene is TRBD1 (5 bases). This CDR3 has 13 residues. The V gene's germline CDR1 is GTSNPN and CDR2 SVGIG (reference sequence). V lost 4 bases and J 5 bases, leaving 14 bases between the germline ends.

This clonotype was observed a few times. DNA of the CDR3: TGCAGCGCCGTTGGGGGGTCCTACAATGAGCAGTTCTTC. It encodes CSAVGGSYNEQFF. This chain uses TRBV29-1 with TRBJ2-1, with a possible D match to TRBD2 (6 bases). The CDR3 spans 13 residues. V lost 7 bases, J lost 1 base, and 11 bases lay in between. Germline-derived CDR1 and CDR2 are SQVTM and ANQGSEA.